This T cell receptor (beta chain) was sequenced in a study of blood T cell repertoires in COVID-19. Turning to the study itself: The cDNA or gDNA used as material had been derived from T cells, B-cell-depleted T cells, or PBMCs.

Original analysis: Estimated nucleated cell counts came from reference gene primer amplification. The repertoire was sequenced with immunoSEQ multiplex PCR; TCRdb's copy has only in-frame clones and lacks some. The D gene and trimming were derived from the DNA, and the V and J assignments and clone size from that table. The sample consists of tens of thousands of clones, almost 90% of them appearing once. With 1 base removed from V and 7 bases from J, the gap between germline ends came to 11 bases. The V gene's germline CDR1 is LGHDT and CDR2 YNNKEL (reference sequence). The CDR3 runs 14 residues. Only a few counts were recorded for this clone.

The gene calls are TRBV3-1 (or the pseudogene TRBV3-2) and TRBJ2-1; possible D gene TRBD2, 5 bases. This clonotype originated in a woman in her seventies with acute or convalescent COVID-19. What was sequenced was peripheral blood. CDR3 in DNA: TGTGCCAGCAGCCAAGGCAACTGGAGGAATGAGCAGTTCTTC. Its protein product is CASSQGNWRNEQFF.